This T cell receptor (beta chain) was sequenced for a study of blood T cell repertoires in COVID-19. Turning to the study itself: The United States, Italy and Spain supplied acute and convalescent COVID-19 samples.

Authors' processing steps: Estimated nucleated cell counts came from reference gene primer amplification. Repertoires were generated with immunoSEQ multiplex PCR, while TCRdb's copy carries only in-frame clones and drops some. The V and J calls and clone size were taken over from that table, and D and trimming were inferred from the DNA. The repertoire holds approximately 150,000 clones, with over 70% as singletons. This clone showed up just a few times. This clonotype was sampled from a woman aged 55-75 years with acute or convalescent COVID-19. Sequenced material: peripheral blood.

The DNA of the CDR3 is TGTGCCAGCAGGAGGGAAAGGTTTAGCAATCAGCCCCAGCATTTT. It yields the protein CASRRERFSNQPQHF. This chain joins TRBV6-5 and TRBJ1-5; D is unclear. V was cut by 6 bases and J by 0 bases, with 12 bases left in between. The germline gives CDR1 MNHEY, CDR2 SVGAGI. The CDR3 is 15 amino acids.